Listed below are T cell receptor beta chains from one sample, sequenced in a study of blood T cells in healthy people across ages. TCRdb itself ran the 5' RACE reads through MiXCR, one entry per CDR3 protein. In the table there are fewer than 950,000 distinct CDR3 sequences, roughly 35% of which are singletons. The sequencing sample was made of blood. These receptors were collected from a young man in good health. Each CDR3 is given with its conserved first and last residue. The order of the fields is V gene, clone size, J gene, D gene, CDR3 protein, CDR3 DNA. D genes are given only for firm matches. A clone size is listed for some rows: how often the clone was seen (once, few, many), or a class if it is expanded.

v_call: TRBV4-1; clone_size: many; j_call: TRBJ2-3; d_call: NA; cdr3_aa: CASRTPGADTQYF; cdr3_nt: TGCGCCAGCAGAACACCGGGGGCAGATACGCAGTATTTT
v_call: TRBV29-1; clone_size: many; j_call: TRBJ2-1; d_call: TRBD1; cdr3_aa: CSALTGDVEQFF; cdr3_nt: TGCAGCGCCCTTACAGGGGATGTCGAGCAGTTCTTC
v_call: TRBV20-1; clone_size: NA; j_call: TRBJ2-7; d_call: NA; cdr3_aa: CSASTVGNEQYF; cdr3_nt: TGCAGTGCTTCGACTGTCGGGAATGAGCAGTACTTC
v_call: TRBV6-6; clone_size: NA; j_call: TRBJ1-2; d_call: TRBD1; cdr3_aa: CASSRRQGPSLDYGYTF; cdr3_nt: TGTGCCAGCAGTCGGAGACAGGGTCCCAGCCTCGACTATGGCTACACCTTC
v_call: TRBV12-3/TRBV12-4; clone_size: NA; j_call: TRBJ2-2; d_call: NA; cdr3_aa: CASSFEPTGELFF; cdr3_nt: TGTGCCAGCAGTTTCGAGCCTACCGGGGAGCTGTTTTTT
v_call: TRBV6-5; clone_size: few; j_call: TRBJ2-7; d_call: TRBD2; cdr3_aa: CASSPLAGGPNEQYF; cdr3_nt: TGTGCCAGCAGCCCCCTGGCGGGGGGGCCGAATGAGCAGTACTTC
v_call: TRBV10-3; clone_size: few; j_call: TRBJ2-5; d_call: NA; cdr3_aa: CAIKDPILYNEQYF; cdr3_nt: TGTGCCATCAAGGACCCAATTCTCTACAATGAGCAGTACTTC
v_call: TRBV20-1; clone_size: NA; j_call: TRBJ2-7; d_call: NA; cdr3_aa: CSARDDGLDYEQYF; cdr3_nt: TGCAGTGCTAGAGATGACGGATTGGACTACGAGCAGTACTTC
v_call: TRBV3-1; clone_size: NA; j_call: TRBJ2-7; d_call: NA; cdr3_aa: CASSPAFDRNEQYF; cdr3_nt: TGTGCCAGCAGCCCAGCTTTTGACAGGAACGAGCAGTACTTC
v_call: TRBV7-6; clone_size: few; j_call: TRBJ2-4; d_call: NA; cdr3_aa: CASSPGDTLAKNIQYF; cdr3_nt: TGTGCCAGCAGCCCTGGTGACACTCTAGCCAAAAACATTCAGTACTTC
v_call: TRBV20-1; clone_size: few; j_call: TRBJ2-1; d_call: NA; cdr3_aa: CSAPPGHPNNEQFF; cdr3_nt: TGCAGTGCCCCCCCCGGACACCCGAACAATGAGCAGTTCTTC
v_call: TRBV10-3; clone_size: NA; j_call: TRBJ2-3; d_call: NA; cdr3_aa: CATSTGYDSTDTQYF; cdr3_nt: TGTGCCACCTCAACAGGGTACGATAGCACAGATACGCAGTATTTT
v_call: TRBV12-3/TRBV12-4; clone_size: NA; j_call: TRBJ2-3; d_call: NA; cdr3_aa: CAGSRDGRTDTQYF; cdr3_nt: TGTGCCGGCTCCAGAGACGGGAGAACAGATACGCAGTATTTT
v_call: TRBV5-5; clone_size: many; j_call: TRBJ2-3; d_call: TRBD1; cdr3_aa: CASRRDRATDTQYF; cdr3_nt: TGTGCCAGCAGACGCGACAGGGCCACAGATACGCAGTATTTT
v_call: TRBV6-5; clone_size: few; j_call: TRBJ1-1; d_call: NA; cdr3_aa: CASSYSRQGHTEAFF; cdr3_nt: TGTGCCAGCAGTTACTCGCGGCAGGGGCACACTGAAGCCTTCTTT
v_call: TRBV20-1; clone_size: NA; j_call: TRBJ2-3; d_call: NA; cdr3_aa: CSAPAIGLTDTQYF; cdr3_nt: TGCAGTGCTCCTGCTATCGGATTGACAGATACGCAGTATTTT
v_call: TRBV6-2/TRBV6-3; clone_size: few; j_call: TRBJ2-7; d_call: NA; cdr3_aa: CASSDQEGTSSYEQYF; cdr3_nt: TGTGCCAGCAGTGACCAAGAAGGGACATCTTCCTACGAGCAGTACTTC
v_call: TRBV7-9; clone_size: NA; j_call: TRBJ1-2; d_call: NA; cdr3_aa: CASSLMGESNGYTF; cdr3_nt: TGTGCCAGCAGCTTAATGGGGGAGAGCAATGGCTACACCTTC
v_call: TRBV9; clone_size: many; j_call: TRBJ1-2; d_call: NA; cdr3_aa: CASRDGTEYGYTF; cdr3_nt: TGTGCCAGCAGAGACGGGACGGAATATGGCTACACCTTC
v_call: TRBV29-1; clone_size: NA; j_call: TRBJ2-5; d_call: NA; cdr3_aa: CSVATSSQETQYF; cdr3_nt: TGCAGCGTGGCCACAAGCAGTCAAGAGACCCAGTACTTC
v_call: TRBV20-1; clone_size: few; j_call: TRBJ2-1; d_call: TRBD1; cdr3_aa: CSAPTGARYNEQFF; cdr3_nt: TGCAGTGCCCCGACAGGGGCAAGATACAATGAGCAGTTCTTC
v_call: TRBV4-1; clone_size: NA; j_call: TRBJ2-2; d_call: NA; cdr3_aa: CASSQTSVGELFF; cdr3_nt: TGCGCCAGCAGCCAGACCTCTGTGGGGGAGCTGTTTTTT
v_call: TRBV4-3; clone_size: NA; j_call: TRBJ2-1; d_call: TRBD2; cdr3_aa: CASSQRAGNEQFF; cdr3_nt: TGCGCCAGCAGCCAGAGAGCGGGGAATGAGCAGTTCTTC
v_call: TRBV12-3/TRBV12-4; clone_size: many; j_call: TRBJ1-2; d_call: NA; cdr3_aa: CASSSGIDGYTF; cdr3_nt: TGTGCCAGCAGCTCAGGTATCGATGGCTACACCTTC
v_call: TRBV7-2; clone_size: few; j_call: TRBJ2-2; d_call: TRBD1; cdr3_aa: CASSSNRDRGSLTGELFF; cdr3_nt: TGTGCCAGCAGCTCGAATCGGGACAGGGGTTCTTTGACCGGGGAGCTGTTTTTT
v_call: TRBV7-9; clone_size: NA; j_call: TRBJ2-5; d_call: NA; cdr3_aa: CASSLPEGEQYF; cdr3_nt: TGTGCCAGCAGCCTACCCGAGGGGGAGCAGTACTTC
v_call: TRBV7-3; clone_size: NA; j_call: TRBJ2-1; d_call: NA; cdr3_aa: CASSPGASEQFF; cdr3_nt: TGTGCCAGCAGCCCAGGGGCCAGCGAGCAGTTCTTC
v_call: TRBV5-1; clone_size: NA; j_call: TRBJ1-4; d_call: NA; cdr3_aa: CASGSGQTNEKLFF; cdr3_nt: TGCGCCAGCGGCTCCGGACAAACTAATGAAAAACTGTTTTTT
v_call: TRBV10-3; clone_size: NA; j_call: TRBJ2-7; d_call: TRBD1; cdr3_aa: CAISEDRELAEQYF; cdr3_nt: TGTGCCATCAGTGAGGACAGGGAATTAGCCGAGCAGTACTTC
v_call: TRBV12-3/TRBV12-4; clone_size: NA; j_call: TRBJ2-7; d_call: TRBD1; cdr3_aa: CASSPDRGQPYEQYF; cdr3_nt: TGTGCCAGCAGCCCGGACAGGGGGCAACCCTACGAGCAGTACTTC
v_call: TRBV6-5; clone_size: NA; j_call: TRBJ1-1; d_call: NA; cdr3_aa: CASRAQRLMNTEAFF; cdr3_nt: TGTGCCAGCAGGGCACAGCGTCTCATGAACACTGAAGCTTTCTTT
v_call: TRBV27; clone_size: NA; j_call: TRBJ1-5; d_call: NA; cdr3_aa: CASSTGTENQPQHF; cdr3_nt: TGTGCCAGCAGCACCGGGACCGAAAACCAGCCCCAGCATTTT
v_call: TRBV12-3/TRBV12-4; clone_size: NA; j_call: TRBJ1-5; d_call: TRBD1; cdr3_aa: CASTPGGRNQPQHF; cdr3_nt: TGTGCCAGCACCCCAGGGGGCAGGAATCAGCCCCAGCATTTT
v_call: TRBV9; clone_size: few; j_call: TRBJ2-5; d_call: NA; cdr3_aa: CASSVVWGETQYF; cdr3_nt: TGTGCCAGCAGCGTAGTTTGGGGAGAGACCCAGTACTTC
v_call: TRBV7-9; clone_size: few; j_call: TRBJ2-7; d_call: NA; cdr3_aa: CASRAFNEQYF; cdr3_nt: TGTGCCAGCAGGGCTTTTAACGAGCAGTACTTC
v_call: TRBV7-2; clone_size: NA; j_call: TRBJ2-1; d_call: NA; cdr3_aa: CASSPPTAHNEQFF; cdr3_nt: TGTGCCAGCAGCCCTCCTACGGCACACAATGAGCAGTTCTTC
v_call: TRBV28; clone_size: NA; j_call: TRBJ2-1; d_call: NA; cdr3_aa: CASSILGTGYGSYNEQYF; cdr3_nt: NA
v_call: TRBV14; clone_size: many; j_call: TRBJ1-6; d_call: NA; cdr3_aa: CASSQDRAGSPLHF; cdr3_nt: TGTGCCAGCAGCCAAGACCGGGCTGGTTCACCCCTCCACTTT
v_call: TRBV7-9; clone_size: NA; j_call: TRBJ2-7; d_call: TRBD2; cdr3_aa: CASSLAFPTSRSYEQYF; cdr3_nt: TGTGCCAGCAGCTTAGCGTTTCCGACTAGCCGCTCCTACGAGCAGTACTTC
v_call: TRBV30; clone_size: NA; j_call: TRBJ1-1; d_call: NA; cdr3_aa: CAVGDTEAFF; cdr3_nt: TGTGCCGTTGGAGACACTGAAGCTTTCTTT
v_call: TRBV5-1; clone_size: NA; j_call: TRBJ2-1; d_call: NA; cdr3_aa: CASSFITGRLNEQFF; cdr3_nt: TGCGCCAGCAGCTTCATCACAGGGAGGCTCAATGAGCAGTTCTTC
v_call: TRBV12-3/TRBV12-4; clone_size: NA; j_call: TRBJ1-1; d_call: NA; cdr3_aa: CASSLSAAMDEAFF; cdr3_nt: TGTGCCAGCAGTTTATCAGCGGCCATGGACGAAGCTTTCTTT
v_call: TRBV29-1; clone_size: once; j_call: TRBJ2-1; d_call: NA; cdr3_aa: CSVEARQRSSYNEQFF; cdr3_nt: TGCAGCGTTGAAGCACGACAGAGAAGCTCCTACAATGAGCAGTTCTTC
v_call: TRBV3-1; clone_size: few; j_call: TRBJ1-2; d_call: NA; cdr3_aa: CASSHRLGNYGYTF; cdr3_nt: TGTGCCAGCAGCCACCGCTTAGGGAACTATGGCTACACCTTC
v_call: TRBV12-3/TRBV12-4; clone_size: few; j_call: TRBJ2-7; d_call: NA; cdr3_aa: CASSLGDGSSEQYF; cdr3_nt: TGTGCCAGCAGTTTAGGGGACGGGAGTAGCGAGCAGTACTTC
v_call: TRBV12-3/TRBV12-4; clone_size: many; j_call: TRBJ1-2; d_call: NA; cdr3_aa: CASSMRVGANYGYTF; cdr3_nt: TGTGCCAGCAGCATGAGGGTGGGAGCTAACTATGGCTACACCTTC
v_call: TRBV9; clone_size: NA; j_call: TRBJ1-1; d_call: TRBD1; cdr3_aa: CASSPSEGQFSEAFF; cdr3_nt: TGTGCCAGCAGCCCGTCGGAGGGACAGTTCTCTGAAGCTTTCTTT